This passage covers 27 T cell receptor beta chains from one sample sequenced in a study of CD8 T cells in ankylosing spondylitis. MiXCR was run by TCRdb on the 5' RACE reads, yielding one entry per CDR3 protein. Among roughly 86,000 distinct CDR3 sequences listed, approximately 9% were seen once. The sequencing input was blood, either unsorted or a sorted T cell fraction (not recorded which). The receptor set was obtained from a male donor with ankylosing spondylitis or in good health (not recorded which).

This clonotype was detected ten times or more. The V and J genes are TRBV9 and TRBJ1-1, with no clear D. The CDR3 covers 14 residues. V dropped 3 bases and J dropped 1 base, with 10 bases sitting between them. Germline assignment: CDR1 SGDLS and CDR2 YYNGEE. The CDR3 loop is CASSAAVGNTEAFF. The DNA of the CDR3 is TGTGCCAGCAGCGCGGCCGTTGGGAACACTGAAGCTTTCTTT.

At least ten counts were recorded for this clonotype. This CDR3 is CSARDRRQIETQYF. Written as DNA, the CDR3 is TGCAGTGCTAGAGATAGACGGCAGATAGAGACCCAGTACTTC. V usage is TRBV20-1 and J usage is TRBJ2-5; D gene unclear. CDR1 is DFQATT, CDR2 SNEGSKA, per germline (reference sequence). The CDR3 is 14 residues long. Trimming removed 0 bases from V and 4 bases from J, with 12 bases in between.

As regards this clonotype: At one boundary the junction diverges from the germline segment, which might be a read error. This rearrangement joins TRBV20-1 to TRBJ2-7; 7 bases fit TRBD1. Germline CDR1 is DFQATT and CDR2 is SNEGSKA (reference sequence). This CDR3 spans 17 amino acids. The CDR3 sequence is CCARELSGTANSYEQYF. CDR3 DNA sequence: TGCTGTGCTAGAGAATTAAGTGGGACAGCCAACTCCTACGAGCAGTACTTC.

This clonotype was observed at least ten times. The chain couples TRBV12-3 or TRBV12-4 to TRBJ2-1; perhaps D is TRBD1 or TRBD2 (5 bases each). This CDR3 contains 16 residues. The V end lost 5 bases, the J end lost 0 bases, and 14 bases lay between the germline ends. As DNA, the CDR3 is TGTGCCAGCAGTCTCCTCGGGGCGAGCTCCTACAATGAGCAGTTCTTC. The encoded protein is CASSLLGASSYNEQFF.

This clonotype was detected a few times. The chain uses TRBV27 and TRBJ2-7; TRBD1 or TRBD2 may be the D gene (5 bases each). There are 13 residues in the CDR3. The V end lost 3 bases, the J end lost 0 bases, and 6 bases lay between the germline ends. CDR1 and CDR2 (germline): MNHEY, SMNVEV (reference sequence). The DNA of the CDR3 is TGTGCCAGCAGTTTGGGGACCTCCTACGAGCAGTACTTC. Translation gives CASSLGTSYEQYF.

This clonotype appeared many times. The junction differs from germline at one of its ends, possibly a read error. The V gene is TRBV7-7, the J gene TRBJ2-1; D possibly uses TRBD1 or TRBD2 (5 bases each). The germline CDR1 and CDR2 sequences are SSHAT and FNYEAQ (reference sequence). The CDR3 contains 15 residues. CDR3 coding DNA: TGTGCTAGCAGCCCCCCGGGGCAGGGAACCAATGAGCAGTTCTTC. This codes for CASSPPGQGTNEQFF. The full variable domain, completed using reference TRBV7-7 and TRBJ2-1, is GAGVSQSPRYKVTKRGQDVTLRCDPISSHATLYWYQQALGQGPEFLTYFNYEAQPDKSGLPSDRFSAERPEGSISTLTIQRTEQRDSAMYRCASSPPGQGTNEQFFGPGTRLTVL.

This clonotype was seen ten or more times. This chain links TRBV12-3 or TRBV12-4 with TRBJ2-1, with 9 bases fitting TRBD2. The V gene end was trimmed by 4 bases and the J gene end by 4 bases; junction bases not matched to a gene: 5. The CDR3 spans 15 residues. The CDR3 bases are TGTGCCAGCAGTTCCCAGCGGGGGGTATACAATGAGCAGTTCTTC. It yields the protein CASSSQRGVYNEQFF.

About this clonotype itself: A much more abundant neighbour one base away suggests this may be a read error. The gene calls are TRBV12-3 or TRBV12-4 and TRBJ2-5, with D perhaps matching TRBD2 (7 bases). The CDR3 consists of 13 residues. V lost 7 bases and J lost 0, with 9 bases in between. CDR3 region: CASTGGHQETQYF. Here the CDR3 DNA reads TGTGCCAGCACGGGGGGCCACCAAGAGACCCAGTACTTC.

This clonotype was detected ten times or more. The genes are TRBV29-1 and TRBJ2-7; a weak D match, TRBD2 (6 bases). V was shortened by 4 bases and J by 4 bases, with 17 bases between the two germline ends. This CDR3 is built from 14 residues. CDR1 and CDR2 from the germline V gene are SQVTM and ANQGSEA. DNA for the CDR3: TGCAGCGTTGGGGGACTCGGGGGTTTGTACGAGCAGTACTTC. Protein sequence: CSVGGLGGLYEQYF.

This clonotype was seen repeatedly, ten times or more. V is TRBV6-1 and J is TRBJ2-1, with a weak D call TRBD1 (6 bases). In germline, CDR1 is MNHNS, CDR2 SASEGT. Trimming left V 7 bases short and J 0 bases short, with 13 bases between. The CDR3 runs 15 residues. The CDR3 bases are TGTGCCAGCACCAACAGGGACCCCTCCTACAATGAGCAGTTCTTC. Amino acids: CASTNRDPSYNEQFF.

This clonotype showed up many times. V is TRBV12-3 or TRBV12-4 and J is TRBJ2-1; D is possibly TRBD2 (6 bases). Trimming stripped 5 bases from V and 0 bases from J, with 11 bases between. CDR3 length: 15 residues. The DNA for the CDR3 is TGTGCCAGCAGTCGTTCGGGGGACTCCTACAATGAGCAGTTCTTC. It codes for CASSRSGDSYNEQFF.

The chain couples TRBV5-5 to TRBJ2-1; D could derive from TRBD1 or TRBD2 (6 bases each). The germline gives CDR1 SGHKS, CDR2 YYEKEE (reference sequence). The CDR3 has 14 amino acids. V lost 0 bases and J 7 bases, leaving 11 bases between the germline ends. The CDR3 nucleotides read TGTGCCAGCAGCTTGGGTGGGGGGCAGAATGAGCAGTTCTTC. Protein product: CASSLGGGQNEQFF.

This clonotype was observed at least ten times. The rearrangement joins TRBV12-3 or TRBV12-4 to TRBJ1-4, with unresolved D. The CDR3 is 15 residues long. Trimming shortened V by 6 bases and J by 5 bases, and 16 bases separated the two germline ends. CDR3 coding DNA: TGTGCCAGCAGCCACACCCGTTCTTTGAATGAAAAACTGTTTTTT. Protein sequence: CASSHTRSLNEKLFF.

This clonotype was seen many times. The chain uses TRBV28 and TRBJ2-7, with D perhaps TRBD1 (6 bases). V lost 8 bases and J lost 1, with 12 bases in between. The V gene's germline CDR1 is MDHEN and CDR2 SYDVKM. The CDR3 loop spans 13 amino acids. CDR3 protein: CASFDRYSYEQYF. The CDR3 DNA follows: TGTGCCAGCTTCGACAGGTATTCCTACGAGCAGTACTTC.

This clonotype was counted ten times or more. The chain carries TRBV5-1 and TRBJ2-5, with 9 bases lining up with TRBD1. V shed 4 bases and J 2 bases; nucleotides not matched to a gene: 9. CDR1 is SGHRS, CDR2 YFSETQ, per germline. The CDR3 is made up of 16 amino acids. This chain's CDR3 is CASSLQGAGGQETQYF. The CDR3 nucleotides are TGCGCCAGCAGCCTACAGGGGGCAGGTGGACAAGAGACCCAGTACTTC.

This chain connects TRBV5-1 to TRBJ2-2; D possibly corresponds to TRBD1 (5 bases). V shed 7 bases and J shed 0 bases, with 10 bases lying between them. CDR1 and CDR2 (germline): SGHRS, YFSETQ. The CDR3 loop spans 14 amino acids. The DNA of the CDR3 is TGCGCCAGCCGAATACAGGCGAACACCGGGGAGCTGTTTTTT. It is translated as CASRIQANTGELFF.

This clonotype turned up a few times. The chain employs TRBV29-1 and TRBJ2-3; 9 nucleotides agree with TRBD2. In germline, CDR1 is SQVTM, CDR2 ANQGSEA. This CDR3 spans 15 amino acids. V was clipped by 7 bases and J by 7 bases; unmatched bases: 15. CDR3 in amino acids: CSAPRLAGLVYTQYF. CDR3 nucleotides: TGCAGCGCCCCCCGGCTAGCGGGGCTCGTGTATACGCAGTATTTT.

The table lists this clonotype with a few counts. The chain links TRBV12-3 or TRBV12-4 to TRBJ2-7, with D unclear. This CDR3 is built from 18 residues. V lost 4 bases and J 0 bases, leaving 22 bases between the germline ends. CDR3 in DNA: TGTGCCAGCAGTTCCCCCCAAACAGAGGCCAGGAGCTCCTACGAGCAGTACTTC. Amino acid sequence: CASSSPQTEARSSYEQYF.

This clonotype was seen repeatedly, ten times or more. This chain links TRBV5-5 with TRBJ2-5, with 9 bases identical to TRBD1. The CDR3 spans 14 residues. V shed 6 bases, J shed 2 bases, and the junction held 5 bases outside the gene matches. CDR1 and CDR2 from the germline V gene are SGHKS and YYEKEE (reference sequence). The CDR3 nucleotides read TGTGCCAGCACCAAGGGGACAGGGCAAGAGACCCAGTACTTC. It codes for CASTKGTGQETQYF.

Many counts were recorded for this clonotype. The chain recombines TRBV27 with TRBJ1-1; a possible D gene is TRBD1 (6 bases). Trimming took off 6 bases at V and 2 bases at J, with 10 bases between the two ends. This CDR3 is built from 13 residues. Germline values: CDR1 MNHEY, CDR2 SMNVEV (reference sequence). CDR3 in amino acids: CASSYRVNTEAFF. The CDR3 DNA reads TGTGCCAGCAGCTACAGGGTAAACACTGAAGCTTTCTTT.

CDR3 sequence: CASSESPSTDTQYF. The CDR3 coding sequence is TGTGCCAGCAGTGAGTCCCCGTCTACAGATACGCAGTATTTT. The chain uses TRBV2 and TRBJ2-3; no definite D call. V was shortened by 3 bases and J by 3 bases, with 10 bases between the two germline ends. The CDR3 has 14 residues. Germline V gene lookup returns CDR1 SNHLY and CDR2 FYNNEI.

This clonotype came up a few times. The chain has TRBV3-1 and TRBJ2-3, with D hard to call. The ends were cut back, 4 bases at V and 0 bases at J, with 17 bases in the middle. The CDR3 has 17 residues. In germline, CDR1 is LGHDT, CDR2 YNNKEL (reference sequence). For the CDR3, the DNA is TGTGCCAGCAGCCCGTTGATTCGGGCAGTTAGCACAGATACGCAGTATTTT. Encoded protein: CASSPLIRAVSTDTQYF.

This clonotype was observed a handful of times. The chain joins TRBV15 to TRBJ2-1; D may be TRBD1 (7 bases). Germline V gene sequence: CDR1 LNHNV, CDR2 YYDKDF (reference sequence). The CDR3 is 16 amino acids. Trimming removed 3 bases from V and 2 bases from J, with 14 bases in between. The CDR3 nucleotides read TGTGCCACCAGCAGTACGTCAGGGGGGACCTACAATGAGCAGTTCTTC. It specifies CATSSTSGGTYNEQFF.

Many counts were recorded for this clonotype. This chain joins TRBV20-1 and TRBJ1-5; perhaps TRBD1 as D (6 bases). Trimming took off 2 bases at V and 4 bases at J, with 9 bases between the two ends. Germline CDR1 DFQATT, CDR2 SNEGSKA (reference sequence). The CDR3 totals 13 residues. The CDR3 sequence: CSARLGANQPQHF. In DNA form, the CDR3 reads TGCAGTGCTAGATTGGGGGCGAATCAGCCCCAGCATTTT.

This clonotype was observed at least ten times. The gene calls are TRBV20-1 and TRBJ2-1; the D gene is possibly TRBD2 (5 bases). V dropped 3 bases and J dropped 9 bases, with 18 bases sitting between them. The germline V gene has CDR1 DFQATT and CDR2 SNEGSKA (reference sequence). The CDR3 is made up of 14 amino acids. CDR3 sequence: CSASNQLEAVEQFF. For the CDR3, the DNA is TGCAGTGCTAGTAACCAGTTGGAGGCTGTTGAGCAGTTCTTC.

This clonotype was picked up many times. This chain connects TRBV27 to TRBJ2-3, with TRBD1 identical over 9 bases. Germline lookup yields CDR1 MNHEY and CDR2 SMNVEV (reference sequence). J was trimmed by 6 bases and V by 5 bases; bases with no gene match: 9. This CDR3 has 15 residues. CDR3 in DNA: TGTGCCAGCAGTAGTGGGGGACAGGGATTGGATACGCAGTATTTT. Translating it yields CASSSGGQGLDTQYF.

This clonotype showed up many times. V and J are TRBV7-8 and TRBJ1-2, with D tentatively TRBD1 (6 bases). The germline CDR1 and CDR2 sequences are SGHVS and FQNEAQ. The ends were cut back, 5 bases at V and 4 bases at J, with 11 bases in the middle. This CDR3 spans 13 amino acids. The CDR3 protein is CASSGGGTYGYTF. The DNA for the CDR3 is TGTGCCAGCAGCGGGGGGGGCACCTATGGCTACACCTTC.